These 16 T cell receptor beta chains originate from one sample sequenced in a study of blood T cell repertoires in COVID-19. Some clones are missing from TCRdb's copy, which holds only in-frame ones; the method was immunoSEQ multiplex PCR. The sample yields about 87,000 clones, around 90% seen once. Sequenced sample: peripheral blood. The receptors were sampled from a man in his forties with acute or convalescent COVID-19.

V usage is TRBV14 and J usage is TRBJ2-2, with D tentatively TRBD1 (6 bases). Trimming pared 4 bases from V and 1 base from J, leaving 10 bases between. Looked up from germline, CDR1 is SGHDN and CDR2 is FVKESK. This CDR3 is 15 amino acids long. CDR3 sequence: CASSPGHLNTGELFF. As DNA, the CDR3 is TGTGCCAGCAGCCCGGGACATTTGAACACCGGGGAGCTGTTTTTT.

This clone was found a few times. CDR3 sequence: CAWSQTRGTGELFF. In DNA form, the CDR3 reads TGTGCCTGGAGCCAAACCCGGGGAACCGGGGAGCTGTTTTTT. This chain links TRBV30 with TRBJ2-2; a possible D gene is TRBD2 (5 bases). The CDR3 loop spans 14 amino acids. V was pared by 3 bases and J by 5 bases, with 13 bases between. The germline V gene encodes CDR1 GTSNPN and CDR2 SVGIG (reference sequence).

The chain couples TRBV5-1 to TRBJ2-7; 8 bases align to TRBD1. The CDR3 spans 14 residues. From germline, CDR1 is SGHRS and CDR2 YFSETQ. V shed 5 bases and J 4 bases; nucleotides not matched to a gene: 8. The CDR3 coding sequence is TGCGCCAGCAGAATGGGACAGGCCCTTTACGAGCAGTACTTC. This gives the protein CASRMGQALYEQYF.

The chain joins TRBV19 to TRBJ1-3; 7 nucleotides align to TRBD1. This CDR3 spans 17 amino acids. With 2 bases clipped from V and 0 bases from J, the junction kept 7 bases outside the gene matches. Per germline, CDR1 LNHDA and CDR2 SQIVND (reference sequence). The CDR3 spells CASSIRGPRSSGNTIYF. The CDR3 DNA reads TGTGCCAGTAGTATAAGGGGGCCTCGAAGCTCTGGAAACACCATATATTTT.

V gene TRBV6-6 combines with J gene TRBJ2-7; 13 bases map to TRBD2. Germline loops: CDR1 MNHNY, CDR2 SVGAGI (reference sequence). J gave up 2 bases and V 2 bases, and 0 bases lay outside the gene matches. This CDR3 comprises 15 residues. The CDR3 reads CASSYTSGRAYEQYF. The CDR3 nucleotides are TGTGCCAGCAGTTACACTAGCGGGAGGGCCTACGAGCAGTACTTC.

This clone was seen only once. This sequence joins TRBV27 and TRBJ2-1, with 7 bases matching TRBD2. Unmatched junction bases numbered 6, after V lost 4 bases and J lost 0 bases. This CDR3 region has 16 residues. Germline-derived CDR1 and CDR2 are MNHEY and SMNVEV (reference sequence). The CDR3 DNA is TGTGCCAGCAGTTCAGCGGGACTTGCCTCCTACAATGAGCAGTTCTTC. Its protein product is CASSSAGLASYNEQFF.

The chain couples TRBV4-1 to TRBJ1-4; D unresolved. This CDR3 is built from 14 residues. Germline loops: CDR1 MGHRA, CDR2 YSYEKL. V lost 7 bases and J lost 4, with 13 bases in between. DNA for the CDR3: TGCGCCAGCATGATGACTGTGAATAATGAAAAACTGTTTTTT. Amino acid sequence: CASMMTVNNEKLFF.

This rearrangement joins TRBV9 to TRBJ1-1; 7 bases line up with TRBD1. With 4 bases clipped from V and 7 bases from J, the junction kept 10 bases outside the gene matches. The CDR3 totals 14 residues. Germline V gene lookup returns CDR1 SGDLS and CDR2 YYNGEE. The CDR3 DNA reads TGTGCCAGCAGCCCAGACTGGGGGACAGTTGAAGCTTTCTTT. It translates to CASSPDWGTVEAFF.

V is TRBV6-5 and J is TRBJ1-1; 8 bases agree with TRBD1. The germline gives CDR1 MNHEY, CDR2 SVGAGI. This CDR3 region has 15 residues. With 2 bases clipped from V and 5 bases from J, the junction kept 7 bases outside the gene matches. CDR3 amino acids: CASSYTRQGRTEAFF. CDR3 nucleotides: TGTGCCAGCAGTTACACTCGACAGGGGAGGACTGAAGCTTTCTTT.

The CDR3 here is CASSTPGEYTF. In nucleotides, the CDR3 is TGTGCCAGCAGCACCCCCGGGGAGTACACCTTC. J is TRBJ1-2 and V is TRBV6-6; D unresolved. V was cut by 6 bases and J by 11 bases, with 13 bases left in between. Germline values: CDR1 MNHNY, CDR2 SVGAGI (reference sequence). The CDR3 runs 11 residues.

The J gene is TRBJ1-1, the V gene TRBV18; perhaps TRBD1 as D (6 bases). The CDR3 is 15 amino acids. Germline values: CDR1 KGHSH, CDR2 LQKENI. V was shortened by 2 bases and J by 1 base, with 11 bases between the two germline ends. CDR3 coding DNA: TGTGCCAGCTCACCAAGACAGGTGGGGAACACTGAAGCTTTCTTT. This translates into CASSPRQVGNTEAFF.

The chain employs TRBV6-1 and TRBJ2-7, with TRBD1 matching over 8 bases. V was clipped by 6 bases and J by 3 bases; unmatched bases: 4. Germline lookup yields CDR1 MNHNS and CDR2 SASEGT. CDR3 length equals 13 residues. The chain's CDR3 is CASRGGQVYEQYF. The DNA of the CDR3 is TGTGCCAGCAGAGGGGGACAGGTCTACGAGCAGTACTTC.

The V and J genes are TRBV11-2 and TRBJ2-1; no reliable D call. The germline V and J ends were trimmed by 3 bases and 9 bases, with 12 bases remaining between them. The CDR3 sequence is 13 residues long. CDR1 and CDR2 from the germline V gene are SGHAT and FQNNGV. In DNA form, the CDR3 reads TGTGCCAGCAGCTTTATCGATAGTAGTGAGCAGTTCTTC. This encodes CASSFIDSSEQFF.

V usage is TRBV4-2 and J usage is TRBJ2-3, with 9 bases fitting TRBD2. Germline lookup yields CDR1 LGHNA and CDR2 YNFKEQ. The CDR3 loop spans 15 amino acids. V was pared by 3 bases and J by 3 bases, with 4 bases of the junction left unmatched. This CDR3 is CASSHGGGETDTQYF. CDR3 coding DNA: TGTGCCAGCAGCCACGGCGGGGGGGAGACAGATACGCAGTATTTT.

This clone was picked up a small number of times. The chain carries TRBV10-3 and TRBJ2-5; D not resolved. Trimming cost V 8 bases and J 3 bases, with 10 bases left between them. Germline V gene lookup returns CDR1 ENHRY and CDR2 SYGVKD. The CDR3 is 12 residues long. CDR3 sequence: CAISLNEETQYF. DNA of the CDR3: TGTGCCATCTCCTTAAATGAAGAGACCCAGTACTTC.

The count of this clone is one. This sequence joins TRBV7-2 and TRBJ2-1; 9 bases are a match to TRBD2. CDR1 and CDR2 (germline): SGHTA, FQGNSA. Germline trimming cut 3 bases from V and 9 bases from J; bases unmatched to any gene: 6. The CDR3 has 14 residues. The DNA of the CDR3 is TGTGCCAGCAGCTTCGGCGGGGGGGCCGGTGAGCAGTTCTTC. Residues: CASSFGGGAGEQFF.